The rows below give T cell receptor beta chains drawn from one sample of a study of beta chain features in type 1 diabetes. Data came from immunoSEQ multiplex PCR; TCRdb stores just in-frame clones and leaves some out. The data show under 250,000 clones, about 14% seen once. Sequencing was carried out using naive CD4+ T cells from blood. Receptors originate from a woman in her thirties or forties in good health. Each CDR3 is given with its conserved first and last residue. Fields, in order: CDR3 length, J gene, D gene, clone size, V gene, CDR3 protein, CDR3 DNA. The D gene is left open where the match is weak. Expanded clones are given a class, and other clones once, few, many or no size at all.

CDR3 length: 15
J gene: TRBJ1-1
D gene: -
clone size: -
V gene: TRBV27
CDR3 protein: CASSPTGRGATEAFF
CDR3 DNA: TGTGCCAGCAGTCCTACCGGCCGGGGTGCCACTGAAGCTTTCTTT

CDR3 length: 13
J gene: TRBJ2-2
D gene: -
clone size: few
V gene: TRBV19
CDR3 protein: CAGTDSNTGELFF
CDR3 DNA: TGTGCCGGAACAGATTCGAACACCGGGGAGCTGTTTTTT

CDR3 length: 12
J gene: TRBJ1-5
D gene: TRBD1
clone size: few
V gene: TRBV2
CDR3 protein: CASNTGVEPQHF
CDR3 DNA: TGTGCCAGCAACACAGGGGTGGAACCCCAGCATTTT

CDR3 length: 16
J gene: TRBJ2-5
D gene: TRBD1
clone size: few
V gene: TRBV7-6
CDR3 protein: CASSISGTGNQETQYF
CDR3 DNA: TGTGCCAGCAGCATATCCGGGACAGGGAACCAAGAGACCCAGTACTTC

CDR3 length: 12
J gene: TRBJ2-1
D gene: TRBD2
clone size: few
V gene: TRBV6-5
CDR3 protein: CASSPGGGAWFF
CDR3 DNA: TGTGCCAGCAGTCCGGGCGGGGGGGCATGGTTCTTC

CDR3 length: 14
J gene: TRBJ2-7
D gene: TRBD1
clone size: few
V gene: TRBV19
CDR3 protein: CASSTGQGFHEQYF
CDR3 DNA: TGTGCCAGTAGTACGGGACAGGGGTTCCACGAGCAGTACTTC

CDR3 length: 10
J gene: TRBJ1-1
D gene: -
clone size: many
V gene: TRBV6-6
CDR3 protein: CASSRLEAFF
CDR3 DNA: TGTGCCAGCAGCAGGCTTGAAGCTTTCTTT

CDR3 length: 18
J gene: TRBJ1-5
D gene: -
clone size: -
V gene: TRBV7-2
CDR3 protein: CASSTMPSSGYSNQPQHF
CDR3 DNA: TGTGCCAGCAGCACGATGCCTAGCTCGGGATATAGCAATCAGCCCCAGCATTTT

CDR3 length: 18
J gene: TRBJ2-7
D gene: TRBD1
clone size: -
V gene: TRBV7-6
CDR3 protein: CASSLGPSGTGTPYEQYF
CDR3 DNA: TGTGCCAGCAGCTTAGGACCGTCGGGGACAGGGACGCCCTACGAGCAGTACTTC

CDR3 length: 18
J gene: TRBJ2-6
D gene: TRBD1
clone size: -
V gene: TRBV18
CDR3 protein: CASSPLGTAGSGANVLTF
CDR3 DNA: TGTGCCAGCTCACCTCTCGGGACAGCCGGCTCTGGGGCCAACGTCCTGACTTTC

CDR3 length: 15
J gene: TRBJ1-5
D gene: TRBD1
clone size: few
V gene: TRBV9
CDR3 protein: CASSSGTGGNQPQHF
CDR3 DNA: TGTGCCAGCAGCTCCGGGACAGGGGGCAATCAGCCCCAGCATTTT

CDR3 length: 14
J gene: TRBJ2-7
D gene: -
clone size: -
V gene: TRBV6-5
CDR3 protein: CASSYSGGSYEQYF
CDR3 DNA: TGTGCCAGCAGTTACTCAGGGGGCTCCTACGAGCAGTACTTC

CDR3 length: 13
J gene: TRBJ1-1
D gene: -
clone size: -
V gene: TRBV5-1
CDR3 protein: CASSFTGNTEAFF
CDR3 DNA: TGCGCCAGCAGCTTTACAGGGAACACTGAAGCCTTCTTT

CDR3 length: 17
J gene: TRBJ2-7
D gene: -
clone size: -
V gene: TRBV4-1
CDR3 protein: CASSQDSLGTRSYEQYF
CDR3 DNA: TGCGCCAGCAGCCAAGATTCGTTGGGGACTCGGTCCTACGAGCAGTACTTC

CDR3 length: 18
J gene: TRBJ1-3
D gene: -
clone size: -
V gene: TRBV4-1
CDR3 protein: CASSQVGRGPDSGNTIYF
CDR3 DNA: TGCGCCAGCAGCCAAGTGGGGAGGGGTCCGGACTCTGGAAACACCATATATTTT

CDR3 length: 13
J gene: TRBJ2-3
D gene: -
clone size: -
V gene: TRBV7-8
CDR3 protein: CASSRGLPDTQYF
CDR3 DNA: TGTGCCAGCAGCAGGGGACTTCCGGATACGCAGTATTTT

CDR3 length: 15
J gene: TRBJ2-3
D gene: TRBD2
clone size: few
V gene: TRBV10-3
CDR3 protein: CAISKRGLSTDTQYF
CDR3 DNA: TGTGCCATCTCCAAGCGGGGCCTTAGCACAGATACGCAGTATTTT

CDR3 length: 18
J gene: TRBJ2-3
D gene: TRBD2
clone size: -
V gene: TRBV5-1
CDR3 protein: CASSHRPGAGGITDTQYF
CDR3 DNA: TGCGCCAGCAGTCATCGGCCGGGAGCGGGGGGGATAACAGATACGCAGTATTTT

CDR3 length: 18
J gene: TRBJ2-1
D gene: TRBD2
clone size: -
V gene: TRBV19
CDR3 protein: CASSPGLAGGSRYNEQFF
CDR3 DNA: TGTGCCAGTAGTCCCGGACTAGCGGGGGGGAGTAGGTACAATGAGCAGTTCTTC

CDR3 length: 14
J gene: TRBJ2-5
D gene: -
clone size: few
V gene: TRBV7-6
CDR3 protein: CASSLVPQGETQYF
CDR3 DNA: TGTGCCAGCAGCTTAGTCCCCCAGGGGGAGACCCAGTACTTC

CDR3 length: 13
J gene: TRBJ1-2
D gene: -
clone size: -
V gene: TRBV7-9
CDR3 protein: CASSLQDFYGYTF
CDR3 DNA: TGTGCCAGCAGCTTGCAGGACTTCTATGGCTACACCTTC

CDR3 length: 14
J gene: TRBJ1-2
D gene: TRBD1
clone size: few
V gene: TRBV18
CDR3 protein: CASSPGTEVYGYTF
CDR3 DNA: TGTGCCAGCTCCCCCGGGACAGAGGTCTATGGCTACACCTTC

CDR3 length: 19
J gene: TRBJ1-5
D gene: -
clone size: few
V gene: TRBV7-9
CDR3 protein: CASSLASGGPSHLNQPQHF
CDR3 DNA: TGTGCCAGCAGCTTAGCCTCGGGGGGGCCCAGCCACTTAAATCAGCCCCAGCATTTT

CDR3 length: 20
J gene: TRBJ2-3
D gene: TRBD2
clone size: few
V gene: TRBV10-3
CDR3 protein: CAISEPPGLAGARVVDTQYF
CDR3 DNA: TGTGCCATCAGTGAGCCCCCGGGACTAGCGGGGGCCCGGGTTGTGGATACGCAGTATTTT

CDR3 length: 13
J gene: TRBJ1-2
D gene: -
clone size: few
V gene: TRBV29-1
CDR3 protein: CSVEENSYYGYTF
CDR3 DNA: TGCAGCGTTGAAGAGAACAGTTACTATGGCTACACCTTC

CDR3 length: 18
J gene: TRBJ1-5
D gene: TRBD1
clone size: -
V gene: TRBV27
CDR3 protein: CASSFGQGGPWGNQPQHF
CDR3 DNA: TGTGCCAGCAGTTTTGGGCAGGGGGGCCCCTGGGGCAATCAGCCCCAGCATTTT

CDR3 length: 16
J gene: TRBJ2-2
D gene: TRBD1
clone size: once
V gene: TRBV6-4
CDR3 protein: CASNTRWDRNTGELFF
CDR3 DNA: TGTGCCAGCAACACAAGATGGGACAGGAACACCGGGGAGCTGTTTTTT

CDR3 length: 16
J gene: TRBJ2-7
D gene: TRBD2
clone size: few
V gene: TRBV7-6
CDR3 protein: CASSLGLADASYEQYF
CDR3 DNA: TGTGCCAGCAGCTTGGGACTAGCGGACGCCTCCTACGAGCAGTACTTC

CDR3 length: 15
J gene: TRBJ1-2
D gene: -
clone size: -
V gene: TRBV6-5
CDR3 protein: CASSYGGGLKQGYTF
CDR3 DNA: TGTGCCAGCAGTTACGGGGGGGGTCTGAAGCAGGGCTACACCTTC

CDR3 length: 17
J gene: TRBJ1-5
D gene: -
clone size: -
V gene: TRBV7-9
CDR3 protein: CASSFGRVGGVGQPQHF
CDR3 DNA: TGTGCCAGCAGCTTTGGCAGGGTGGGTGGGGTTGGTCAGCCCCAGCATTTT

CDR3 length: 16
J gene: TRBJ2-1
D gene: -
clone size: -
V gene: TRBV7-9
CDR3 protein: CASSPLWPSSYNEQFF
CDR3 DNA: TGTGCCAGCAGCCCGCTTTGGCCGTCTTCCTACAATGAGCAGTTCTTC

CDR3 length: 11
J gene: TRBJ2-1
D gene: -
clone size: once
V gene: TRBV6-6
CDR3 protein: CASREVNEQFF
CDR3 DNA: TGTGCCAGCCGAGAAGTCAATGAGCAGTTCTTC

CDR3 length: 11
J gene: TRBJ1-1
D gene: -
clone size: -
V gene: TRBV6-5
CDR3 protein: CAAQRNTEAFF
CDR3 DNA: TGTGCCGCACAGAGGAACACTGAAGCTTTCTTT

CDR3 length: 16
J gene: TRBJ1-5
D gene: -
clone size: -
V gene: TRBV23-1
CDR3 protein: CASIQTNREGNQPQHF
CDR3 DNA: TGCGCCAGCATCCAGACCAACAGGGAAGGCAATCAGCCCCAGCATTTT

CDR3 length: 16
J gene: TRBJ2-2
D gene: -
clone size: -
V gene: TRBV5-1
CDR3 protein: CASSSGLAMNTGELFF
CDR3 DNA: TGCGCCAGCAGCTCTGGGCTAGCGATGAACACCGGGGAGCTGTTTTTT

CDR3 length: 13
J gene: TRBJ2-5
D gene: TRBD1
clone size: few
V gene: TRBV10-3
CDR3 protein: CAIRETGAETQYF
CDR3 DNA: TGTGCCATCAGGGAAACAGGGGCCGAGACCCAGTACTTC

CDR3 length: 14
J gene: TRBJ1-5
D gene: -
clone size: -
V gene: TRBV27
CDR3 protein: CASSLAGKGQPQHF
CDR3 DNA: TGTGCCAGCAGTTTGGCAGGGAAGGGTCAGCCCCAGCATTTT

CDR3 length: 17
J gene: TRBJ2-7
D gene: TRBD2
clone size: many
V gene: TRBV23-1
CDR3 protein: CASTGSTSGGTGDEQYF
CDR3 DNA: TGCGCCAGCACGGGATCAACTAGCGGGGGGACGGGGGACGAGCAGTACTTC

CDR3 length: 13
J gene: TRBJ2-5
D gene: -
clone size: few
V gene: TRBV2
CDR3 protein: CASISLGGETQYF
CDR3 DNA: TGTGCCAGCATTTCCCTTGGGGGGGAGACCCAGTACTTC

CDR3 length: 11
J gene: TRBJ2-5
D gene: -
clone size: few
V gene: TRBV7-2
CDR3 protein: CASSRGETQYF
CDR3 DNA: TGTGCCAGCAGCCGGGGGGAGACCCAGTACTTC

CDR3 length: 13
J gene: TRBJ1-2
D gene: -
clone size: few
V gene: TRBV6-1
CDR3 protein: CASSEAPSYGYTF
CDR3 DNA: TGTGCCAGCAGTGAAGCGCCCAGCTATGGCTACACCTTC

CDR3 length: 16
J gene: TRBJ2-3
D gene: -
clone size: few
V gene: TRBV5-6
CDR3 protein: CASSLYEVISTDTQYF
CDR3 DNA: TGTGCCAGCAGCTTGTACGAGGTAATCAGCACAGATACGCAGTATTTT

CDR3 length: 16
J gene: TRBJ1-2
D gene: -
clone size: -
V gene: TRBV5-6
CDR3 protein: CASSLVGAVSGYGYTF
CDR3 DNA: TGTGCCAGCAGCTTGGTGGGGGCAGTCAGCGGCTATGGCTACACCTTC

CDR3 length: 11
J gene: TRBJ2-7
D gene: -
clone size: few
V gene: TRBV6-5
CDR3 protein: CASRTGYEQYF
CDR3 DNA: TGTGCCAGCAGAACAGGGTACGAGCAGTACTTC

CDR3 length: 13
J gene: TRBJ2-7
D gene: -
clone size: -
V gene: TRBV7-2
CDR3 protein: CASSIQAGYEQYF
CDR3 DNA: TGTGCCAGCAGCATACAGGCAGGGTACGAGCAGTACTTC

CDR3 length: 15
J gene: TRBJ2-3
D gene: TRBD1
clone size: -
V gene: TRBV19
CDR3 protein: CASSLSGQGTDTQYF
CDR3 DNA: TGTGCCAGTAGCCTTTCGGGACAGGGCACAGATACGCAGTATTTT

CDR3 length: 15
J gene: TRBJ2-1
D gene: TRBD2
clone size: few
V gene: TRBV7-2
CDR3 protein: CASSFLADAYNEQFF
CDR3 DNA: TGTGCCAGCAGCTTCCTAGCGGATGCCTACAATGAGCAGTTCTTC